These T cell receptor beta chains were read from a single sample in a study of blood T cell repertoires in COVID-19. The table came from immunoSEQ multiplex PCR; TCRdb's copy has only in-frame clones and leaves some out. This sample has some 77,000 clones, with around 87% found just once. The sequencing sample was made of peripheral blood. These receptor sequences come from an elderly woman with active or convalescent COVID-19. Both conserved end residues are part of each CDR3. A D gene is named only where the DNA matches it firmly.

TRBV5-5 - CASSLVGRSADTQYF
TRBV5-4 TRBD2 CASSPPPLAGFDEQFF
TRBV11-2 - CASSLDGYGYTF
TRBV6-1 - CASSEVGTSQPQHF
TRBV3-1/TRBV3-2 TRBD2 CASSQGISGNPTDTQYF
TRBV28 TRBD1 CASSLSDRDQPQHF
TRBV29-1 TRBD1 CSVGPGQTNTEAFF
TRBV14 - CASSQGTAVPKLFF
TRBV6-5 - CASTPWGERGYGYTF
TRBV3-1/TRBV3-2 TRBD1 CASSQAGTAYEQYF
TRBV9 - CASSALRSGETQYF
TRBV19 TRBD1 CASRRDRLWENTEAFF
TRBV18 TRBD1 CASSPGQGIYNEQFF
TRBV5-4 - CASSSRGFQETQYF
TRBV28 TRBD1 CASSRGQGNSPLHF
TRBV18 - CASSPPQEAQYF
TRBV10-2 TRBD1 CASTERTGAGNTIYF
TRBV25-1 - CASREGAKETQYF
TRBV6-2/TRBV6-3 - CASSYPGLQGWVNQPQHF
TRBV5-8 TRBD1 CASSFSGTGAYEQYF
TRBV7-2 - CASSLIIQGDGYTF
TRBV6-5 TRBD1 CASSFPGQGGKLFF
TRBV18 - CASSPRAEVNEKLFF
TRBV19 TRBD1 CASSLGTGGDSPGELFF
TRBV28 - CASSSRTVRAF
TRBV27 TRBD2 CASSSGLAGASLRNNEQFF